This TCR beta chain comes out of a study of identical twins. A note on this clonotype: Antigen specificity is unknown.

Unique molecular identifiers were present on the cDNA, and a universal primer site came from template switching. One entry per CDR3 protein results from TCRdb running MiXCR on the 5' RACE reads. The sample lists approximately 490,000 distinct CDR3 sequences; 20% to 25% were seen once. Germline V gives CDR1 LGHDT, CDR2 YNNKEL (reference sequence). V was clipped by 1 base and J by 7 bases; unmatched bases: 4. The CDR3 is made up of 15 amino acids. Study-level points and caveats: The study based its conclusions on cross-sectional statistical analysis and did not follow the same donors. Partly confounded zero-insertion analyses could result from invariant MAIT and iNKT cells.

The same sample was also studied in work on yellow fever vaccine responses in identical twins. That work adds: Twins' T cell vaccine responses reportedly looked partly convergent, partly personalized.

The rearrangement links TRBV3-1 to TRBJ1-1, with 12 positions matching TRBD1. The sequence was obtained from a woman aged 18-29 years in good health. The sample comprised CD4+ T cells sorted from blood. The CDR3 loop is CASSQGDRGLGEAFF. In DNA, the CDR3 is TGTGCCAGCAGCCAAGGGGACAGGGGGCTTGGTGAAGCTTTCTTT.